Here is one T cell receptor (beta chain) with its context. The data were taken from a study of T cell repertoires in cytomegalovirus infection. At the level of the study: Public TCR beta signatures were indicative of both CMV infection and a matching HLA type.

CDR1 is MNHEY, CDR2 SVGAGI, per germline. The CDR3 length is 11 residues. V was trimmed by 8 bases and J by 6 bases, leaving 10 bases between them. TCRdb re-called the reads through MiXCR, storing one row per CDR3 protein. The sample has about 530,000 distinct CDR3 sequences; about 26% are singletons. The sample taken for sequencing was PBMCs. This chain connects TRBV6-5 to TRBJ1-2; D is uncertain. This TCR was sampled from a human donor in good health (CMV status not recorded). Some clones in this sample may be carry-over from other donors' samples. The CDR3 nucleotides read TGTGCCAGCTGGGCCTTGGATGGCTACACCTTC. This translates into CASWALDGYTF.